This TCR beta chain was found in a study of cytomegalovirus exposure and HLA in healthy donors. Study-wide context: Some 200 million T cells yielded more than 90 million unique TCR beta sequences, as an earlier analysis found. The study, taken as a whole, reports: Rarity characterized most TCR sequences, yet some public TCRs appeared in many donors. Relative to the roughly 640-donor mean, N-insertions were reportedly fewer in an Asian-associated ancestry cluster in a later analysis.

The V and J ends lost 5 bases and 4 bases, in that order; junction bases with no gene match: 5. The CDR3 runs to 15 residues. Looked up from germline, CDR1 is LNHDA and CDR2 is SQIVND (reference sequence). A word on this clone: What it recognizes is unknown.

PCR was performed using 60 Vbeta and 13 Jbeta primers. Generated by immunoSEQ multiplex PCR, the TCRdb table keeps only in-frame clones and is missing some. The table lists 65,000 to 85,000 clones, 10% of them singletons. The sequence was collected from a man aged 60-69 years in good health and CMV-seropositive. The rearrangement joins TRBV19 to TRBJ1-1; TRBD1 aligns across 12 bases. The sample comprised PBMCs. CDR3 sequence: CASSPGTGGRTEAFF. CDR3 DNA sequence: TGTGCCAGTAGTCCTGGGACAGGGGGCCGCACTGAAGCTTTCTTT.